This T cell receptor beta chain was captured in a study of blood T cells in healthy people across ages. The study's findings and limits: Diversity was higher, and naive CD4+ cells more numerous, in long-lived donors than in aged donors.

The CDR3 sequence is 13 residues long. V gave up 3 bases and J gave up 2 bases, with 8 bases separating them. The germline CDR1 and CDR2 sequences are LGHNT and FRNRAP. Through a sample-barcoded 5' primer and a J-beta primer mix, a second PCR was run for about 6 to 11 cycles. Each of the cDNA molecules was tagged by a template-switch adaptor with 12 random nucleotides. Each CDR3 protein gets one entry after TCRdb re-called the 5' RACE reads with MiXCR. This sample yields over 600,000 distinct CDR3 sequences, of which 21% are seen a single time; roughly 3.6% belongs to the top ten. Notes on this clonotype: The target antigen is unknown.

This TCR was sampled from a man aged 65 to 85 in good health. Sequencing used blood. This chain connects TRBV12-5 to TRBJ2-7; TRBD1 might be the D (6 bases). The CDR3 coding sequence is TGTGCTAGTGGTTTAGAGGGGGCCTACGAGCAGTACTTC. Its protein is CASGLEGAYEQYF.